This TCR beta chain was recorded in a study of control samples from healthy donors and cancer patients. Germline V gene data show CDR1 as SGHAT and CDR2 as FQDESV (reference sequence). The CDR3 has 15 residues. V gave up 4 bases and J gave up 6 bases, with 17 bases separating them. Repertoires were generated with immunoSEQ multiplex PCR, while TCRdb's copy carries only in-frame clones and drops some. The data show roughly 70,000 clones, about 94% seen once. Sequencing input: blood. J is TRBJ2-3 and V is TRBV11-1; D is unclear. The TCR comes from a woman between 25 and 40 years old in good health. Here the CDR3 DNA reads TGTGCCAGCAGCTACCTTCGAGTCCGTGGGGATACGCAGTATTTT. This translates into CASSYLRVRGDTQYF.